This record covers a single TCR beta chain. Its antigen is unidentified. The CDR3 has 16 residues. The V gene end was trimmed by 3 bases and the J gene end by 3 bases; junction bases not matched to a gene: 11. Looked up from germline, CDR1 is LGHNA and CDR2 is YNFKEQ. Constant-segment primers served in 5'RACE that generated TCR alpha and TCR beta cDNA libraries bearing sample barcodes and UMIs. TCRdb re-analysed the 5' RACE reads in MiXCR, keeping a single row per CDR3 protein. This sample has about 320,000 distinct CDR3 sequences, with roughly an eighth found just once. The data were taken from a study of T-cell memory formation after mild COVID-19. In the study overall: Largely donor-specific sequence clusters came from a couple of donors.

The study, taken as a whole, reports: Confirmation of SARS-CoV-2 specificity was lacking for second-wave clones peaking day 37. Prior to infection, memory already included some responding clones, suggesting cross-reactive memory joined.

This clonotype was obtained from a man between 18 and 35 years old who had mild COVID-19 (a few samples of this study predate the infection). Cell type and time point are not known. This chain joins TRBV4-2 and TRBJ2-7, with TRBD1 matching 7 bases. The sequencing sample was made of PBMCs or a T cell subset sorted from them (not recorded which). The CDR3, as DNA: TGTGCCAGCAGCCAGGGAGAAGGACAGGTATACTACGAGCAGTACTTC. Translation gives CASSQGEGQVYYEQYF.